These 21 T cell receptor beta chains share one sample of origin, sequenced in a study of CD8 T cells in ankylosing spondylitis. From the 5' RACE reads, TCRdb called clonotypes with MiXCR, one entry per CDR3 protein. The sample includes under 250,000 distinct CDR3 sequences, under 30% of them seen just once. Sequencing input: blood, either unsorted or a sorted T cell fraction (not recorded which). These receptors originate from a male donor with ankylosing spondylitis or in good health (not recorded which).

This clonotype was detected a few times. The V and J genes are TRBV12-3 or TRBV12-4 and TRBJ2-7, with TRBD2 as a possible D gene (7 bases). There are 14 residues in the CDR3. Trimming took 3 bases from V and 4 from J, leaving 13 bases between them. CDR3 sequence reads: CASSFVGGGYEQYF. CDR3 in DNA: TGTGCCAGCAGTTTTGTAGGGGGAGGGTACGAGCAGTACTTC.

This clonotype was found many times. The V gene is TRBV20-1, the J gene TRBJ1-5, with TRBD1 matching over 8 bases. The length of the CDR3 is 15 residues. Losses at the gene ends were 6 bases for V and 1 base for J; bases not matched to a gene: 8. CDR1 and CDR2 from the germline V gene are DFQATT and SNEGSKA (reference sequence). DNA of the CDR3: TGCAGTGCCCAAGACAGGGGTGAAAGCAATCAGCCCCAGCATTTT. It yields the protein CSAQDRGESNQPQHF.

This clonotype was recorded many times. For the CDR3, the DNA is TGTGCCAGCAGCCACGGGATAAACTCTGGAAACACCATATATTTT. Amino acid sequence: CASSHGINSGNTIYF. The chain combines TRBV14 with TRBJ1-3; D gene ambiguous. Deletions cut 3 bases from V and 0 bases from J, with 9 bases between. The length of the CDR3 is 15 residues. Germline-derived CDR1 and CDR2 are SGHDN and FVKESK. Drawing the rest from reference TRBV14 and TRBJ1-3, the complete variable domain is EAGVTQFPSHSVIEKGQTVTLRCDPISGHDNLYWYRRVMGKEIKFLLHFVKESKQDESGMPNNRFLAERTGGTYSTLKVQPAELEDSGVYFCASSHGINSGNTIYFGEGSWLTVV.

A few counts support this clonotype. V gene TRBV20-1 combines with J gene TRBJ2-4; D gene ambiguous. This CDR3 has 12 residues. V was shortened by 2 bases and J by 8 bases, with 10 bases between the two germline ends. Germline loops: CDR1 DFQATT, CDR2 SNEGSKA (reference sequence). CDR3: CSARPGADIQYF. CDR3 bases: TGCAGTGCTAGACCCGGTGCGGACATTCAGTACTTC.

Many counts were recorded for this clonotype. The chain is built from TRBV6-1 and TRBJ2-1; the match to TRBD1 covers 10 bases. V trimming: 6 bases; J trimming: 4 bases; junction bases outside the gene matches: 6. The CDR3 extends over 15 amino acids. CDR1 and CDR2 (germline): MNHNS, SASEGT. The CDR3 region is CASRVGQGLYNEQFF. CDR3 bases: TGTGCCAGCAGAGTGGGACAGGGGTTGTACAATGAGCAGTTCTTC.

V is TRBV20-1 and J is TRBJ2-1; TRBD1 matches 7 bases. This CDR3 comprises 15 residues. The germline V gene encodes CDR1 DFQATT and CDR2 SNEGSKA (reference sequence). V was clipped by 3 bases and J by 1 base; unmatched bases: 6. The chain's CDR3 is CSASQQGRSYNEQFF. In DNA, the CDR3 is TGCAGTGCTAGCCAACAGGGGCGGTCCTACAATGAGCAGTTCTTC.

This clonotype was recorded a few times. V usage is TRBV12-3 or TRBV12-4 and J usage is TRBJ1-2; D perhaps matches TRBD1 (6 bases). The CDR3 sequence is 14 residues long. Trimming removed 6 bases from V and 8 bases from J, with 19 bases in between. The chain's CDR3 is CASSHDNRDWGYTF. CDR3 coding DNA: TGTGCCAGCAGCCACGATAACAGGGATTGGGGCTACACCTTC.

V gene TRBV5-1 combines with J gene TRBJ2-1, with TRBD2 matching 7 bases. V trimming: 0 bases; J trimming: 8 bases; junction bases outside the gene matches: 8. Germline CDR1 and CDR2: SGHRS and YFSETQ. CDR3 length equals 15 residues. The CDR3 bases are TGCGCCAGCAGCTTGGGGTGGGAGGGCCTGGATGAGCAGTTCTTC. Amino acids: CASSLGWEGLDEQFF.

This clonotype was recorded many times. The genes are TRBV12-3 or TRBV12-4 and TRBJ1-3, with D perhaps TRBD1 (5 bases). With 5 bases removed from V and 0 bases from J, the gap between germline ends came to 14 bases. The CDR3 sequence is 16 residues long. CDR3 sequence (DNA): TGTGCCAGCAGTCTCCAGGGAGGGACCTCTGGAAACACCATATATTTT. Protein product: CASSLQGGTSGNTIYF.

The rearrangement joins TRBV6-1 to TRBJ1-2; D is undetermined. The CDR3 sequence is 12 residues long. Germline V gene data show CDR1 as MNHNS and CDR2 as SASEGT. The V end lost 6 bases, the J end lost 10 bases, and 15 bases lay between the germline ends. The CDR3 reads CASSQDILYYTF. The CDR3 DNA is TGTGCCAGCAGCCAAGATATCCTATACTACACCTTC.

This clonotype was recorded many times. The chain employs TRBV29-1 and TRBJ2-5; D not certain. The CDR3 has 11 amino acids. With 6 bases removed from V and 3 bases from J, the gap between germline ends came to 8 bases. Germline V gene sequence: CDR1 SQVTM, CDR2 ANQGSEA. CDR3 sequence (DNA): TGCAGCGTATGGATCGAAGAGACCCAGTACTTC. Translating it yields CSVWIEETQYF.

This clonotype was counted at least ten times. The V call is TRBV20-1, the J call TRBJ1-2; 9 bases match TRBD1. The CDR3 has 13 amino acids. The J segment lost 8 bases and the V segment lost 6 bases, leaving 10 bases of the junction unmatched. CDR1 and CDR2 from the germline V gene are DFQATT and SNEGSKA (reference sequence). The DNA of the CDR3 is TGCAGTGCCCCCCCCGGACAGGGGTACGGCTACACCTTC. This encodes CSAPPGQGYGYTF.

This sequence joins TRBV20-1 and TRBJ2-7; tentative D call: TRBD2 (6 bases). The ends were cut back, 0 bases at V and 0 bases at J, with 18 bases in the middle. The germline V gene encodes CDR1 DFQATT and CDR2 SNEGSKA (reference sequence). The CDR3 length is 17 residues. CDR3 region: CSAREPSDYPGSYEQYF. In DNA form, the CDR3 reads TGCAGTGCTAGAGAACCTTCGGACTACCCGGGCTCCTACGAGCAGTACTTC.

This sequence joins TRBV20-1 and TRBJ1-5, with 12 positions matching TRBD1. Germline-derived CDR1 and CDR2 are DFQATT and SNEGSKA (reference sequence). With V trimmed by 6 bases and J by 0 bases, 9 bases remained unmatched. This CDR3 has 17 amino acids. The CDR3 DNA sequence: TGCAGTGCGACACCGGGGGACAGGGGGCTTAGCAATCAGCCCCAGCATTTT. This codes for CSATPGDRGLSNQPQHF.

This clonotype was detected only a few times. The V call is TRBV20-1, the J call TRBJ2-1, with D tentatively TRBD2 (6 bases). The CDR3 is 14 amino acids. Germline CDR1 reads DFQATT; CDR2 reads SNEGSKA (reference sequence). Trimming took 5 bases from V and 9 from J, leaving 20 bases between them. The CDR3 loop reads CSAGPGTPGFEQFF. For the CDR3, the DNA is TGCAGTGCTGGCCCCGGGACTCCCGGCTTTGAGCAGTTCTTC.

This clonotype was observed a few times. This rearrangement joins TRBV29-1 to TRBJ1-3; D gene ambiguous. This CDR3 region has 13 residues. The V gene lost 8 bases and the J gene lost 0 bases, with 11 bases spanning the gap. Germline CDR1 is SQVTM and CDR2 is ANQGSEA. CDR3 DNA sequence: TGCAGCACGCGAACAGCCTCTGGAAACACCATATATTTT. Translated: CSTRTASGNTIYF.

This clonotype occurred a few times. This chain joins TRBV20-1 and TRBJ2-1, with D uncertain. The CDR3 length is 16 residues. Looked up from germline, CDR1 is DFQATT and CDR2 is SNEGSKA (reference sequence). V was shortened by 1 base and J by 4 bases, with 17 bases between the two germline ends. CDR3 bases: TGCAGTGCTAGAGCAAAACAAGGGATAAGGTACAATGAGCAGTTCTTC. It encodes CSARAKQGIRYNEQFF.

The chain has TRBV12-3 or TRBV12-4 and TRBJ2-1, with 14 nucleotides matching TRBD2. V trimming: 5 bases; J trimming: 7 bases; junction bases outside the gene matches: 13. This CDR3 has 18 residues. The CDR3 region has the DNA TGTGCCAGCAGTCTAGGGACTAGCGGGAGTACATCAGGGAATGAGCAGTTCTTC. The encoded protein is CASSLGTSGSTSGNEQFF.

J is TRBJ2-7 and V is TRBV12-3 or TRBV12-4; D is perhaps TRBD1 or TRBD2 (5 bases each). Trimming cost V 5 bases and J 5 bases, with 16 bases left between them. This CDR3 contains 14 residues. CDR3 coding DNA: TGTGCCAGCAGTCGGACCACGGGGCCCCACGAGCAGTACTTC. Translated, it gives CASSRTTGPHEQYF.

The rearrangement uses TRBV20-1 and TRBJ2-3; 9 nucleotides match TRBD1. The CDR3 totals 13 residues. V was pared by 5 bases and J by 4 bases, with 4 bases of the junction left unmatched. Germline CDR1 reads DFQATT; CDR2 reads SNEGSKA (reference sequence). Written as DNA, the CDR3 is TGCAGTGCTCAACAGGGGGCCCCAGATACGCAGTATTTT. Its translation is CSAQQGAPDTQYF.

The sample holds a few counts of this clonotype. The rearrangement uses TRBV20-1 and TRBJ2-3; no definite D call. The germline V gene encodes CDR1 DFQATT and CDR2 SNEGSKA (reference sequence). The ends were cut back, 3 bases at V and 0 bases at J, with 13 bases in the middle. This CDR3 is 15 amino acids long. The CDR3, as DNA: TGCAGTGCTAGTTTGGCGCTAGGGAGCACAGATACGCAGTATTTT. Its translation: CSASLALGSTDTQYF.